This T cell receptor (beta chain) derives from a study of graft-versus-host responses after intestinal transplantation. Study in general: Once they had received anti-thymocyte globulin induction, all recipients took tacrolimus and steroids for three to four years.

The CDR3 sequence is 14 residues long. CDR1 and CDR2 (germline): MGHRA, YSYEKL. Trimming took off 2 bases at V and 9 bases at J, with 14 bases between the two ends. About this clone: As yet, its antigen is unknown.

Assay used: immunoSEQ multiplex PCR; TCRdb lists only in-frame clones, some missing. The table includes 85,000 to 90,000 clones, under 85% detected once. The receptor's source is a human donor who received an intestinal transplant. Source: unstimulated CD8+ T cells sorted from spleen or lymph node cells, taken before intestinal transplant. The gene calls are TRBV4-1 and TRBJ2-1; D perhaps matches TRBD2 (5 bases). Here the CDR3 reads CASSQMPHRGEQFF. The CDR3 nucleotides read TGCGCCAGCAGCCAAATGCCCCACCGGGGTGAGCAGTTCTTC.